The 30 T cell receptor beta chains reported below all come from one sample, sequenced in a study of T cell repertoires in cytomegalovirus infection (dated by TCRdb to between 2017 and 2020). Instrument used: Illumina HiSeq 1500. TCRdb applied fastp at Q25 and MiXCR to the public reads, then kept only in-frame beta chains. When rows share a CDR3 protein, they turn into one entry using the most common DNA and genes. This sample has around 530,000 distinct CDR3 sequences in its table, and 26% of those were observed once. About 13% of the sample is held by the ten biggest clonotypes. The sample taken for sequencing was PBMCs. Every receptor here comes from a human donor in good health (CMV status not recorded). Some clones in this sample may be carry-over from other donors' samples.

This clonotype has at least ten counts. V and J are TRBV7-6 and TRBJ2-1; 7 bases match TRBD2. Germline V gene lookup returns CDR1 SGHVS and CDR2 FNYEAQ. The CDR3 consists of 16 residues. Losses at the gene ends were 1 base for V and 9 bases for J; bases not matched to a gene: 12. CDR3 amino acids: CASSLGPYGGRGEQFF. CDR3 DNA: TGTGCCAGCAGCTTAGGCCCGTACGGGGGGAGGGGTGAGCAGTTCTTC.

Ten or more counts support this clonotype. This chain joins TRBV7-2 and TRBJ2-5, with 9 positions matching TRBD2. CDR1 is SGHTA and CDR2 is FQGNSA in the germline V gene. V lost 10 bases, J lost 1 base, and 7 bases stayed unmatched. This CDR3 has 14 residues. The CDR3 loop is CATGASGIQETQYF. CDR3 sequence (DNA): TGTGCCACGGGGGCTAGCGGGATCCAAGAGACCCAGTACTTC. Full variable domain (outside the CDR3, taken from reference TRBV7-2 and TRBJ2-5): GAGVSQSPSNKVTEKGKDVELRCDPISGHTALYWYRQSLGQGLEFLIYFQGNSAPDKSGLPSDRFSAERTGGSVSTLTIQRTQQEDSAVYLCATGASGIQETQYFGPGTRLLVL.

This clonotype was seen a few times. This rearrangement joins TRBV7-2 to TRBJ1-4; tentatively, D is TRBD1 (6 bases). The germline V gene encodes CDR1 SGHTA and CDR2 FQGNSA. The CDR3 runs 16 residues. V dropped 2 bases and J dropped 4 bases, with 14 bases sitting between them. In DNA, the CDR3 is TGTGCCAGCAGCTTACCCCCCGGACAGTATAATGAAAAACTGTTTTTT. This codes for CASSLPPGQYNEKLFF.

CDR3: CASSPLATTRLNEQFF. Written as DNA, the CDR3 is TGCGCCAGCAGCCCACTAGCCACCACCCGATTGAATGAGCAGTTCTTC. V and J are TRBV5-1 and TRBJ2-1; possibly TRBD2 for D (6 bases). From germline, CDR1 is SGHRS and CDR2 YFSETQ. Trimming shortened V by 4 bases and J by 7 bases, and 21 bases separated the two germline ends. The CDR3 is made up of 16 amino acids.

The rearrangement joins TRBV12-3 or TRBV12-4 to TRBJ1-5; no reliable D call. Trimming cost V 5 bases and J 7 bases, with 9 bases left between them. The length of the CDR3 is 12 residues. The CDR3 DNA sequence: TGTGCCAGCAGTGTGGCGGGCCAGCCCCAGCATTTT. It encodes CASSVAGQPQHF.

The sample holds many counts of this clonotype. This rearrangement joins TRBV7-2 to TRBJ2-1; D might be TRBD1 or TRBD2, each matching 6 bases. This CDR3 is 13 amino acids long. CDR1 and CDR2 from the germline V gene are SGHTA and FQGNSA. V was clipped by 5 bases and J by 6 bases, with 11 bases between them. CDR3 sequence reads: CASSPGGGNEQFF. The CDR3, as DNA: TGTGCCAGCAGCCCTGGAGGGGGCAATGAGCAGTTCTTC.

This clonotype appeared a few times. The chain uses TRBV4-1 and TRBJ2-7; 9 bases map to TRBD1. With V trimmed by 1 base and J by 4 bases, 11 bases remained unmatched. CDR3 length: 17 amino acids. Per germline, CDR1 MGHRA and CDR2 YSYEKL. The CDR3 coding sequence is TGCGCCAGCAGCCAAGGTGGCCCCGGGACAGGGATATACGAGCAGTACTTC. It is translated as CASSQGGPGTGIYEQYF.

The CDR3, as DNA: TGTGCCAGCAGTTTACCCTCGGGCGGGGGTTCGACTAGCGGGAGGTTGGCAGATACGCAGTATTTT. Protein: CASSLPSGGGSTSGRLADTQYF. The V call is TRBV28, the J call TRBJ2-3; 13 bases map to TRBD2. Germline loops: CDR1 MDHEN, CDR2 SYDVKM. Trimming removed 2 bases from V and 4 bases from J; junction bases left unmatched: 21. CDR3 length equals 22 residues.

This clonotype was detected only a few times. CDR3 sequence (DNA): TGTGCCAGTAGTATGGTACCGACAGGGGTCCGGGTCAAGCCCCAGCATTTT. Translated: CASSMVPTGVRVKPQHF. The chain employs TRBV19 and TRBJ1-5, with 8 nucleotides matching TRBD1. V shed 3 bases and J 8 bases; nucleotides not matched to a gene: 15. This CDR3 has 17 amino acids. Germline CDR1 and CDR2: LNHDA and SQIVND (reference sequence).

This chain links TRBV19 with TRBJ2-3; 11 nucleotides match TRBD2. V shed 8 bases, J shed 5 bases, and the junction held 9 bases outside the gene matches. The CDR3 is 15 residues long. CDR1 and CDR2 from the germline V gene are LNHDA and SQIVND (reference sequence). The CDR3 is CASGQTGTSGDTQYF. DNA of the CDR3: TGTGCCAGTGGACAGACCGGGACTAGCGGAGATACGCAGTATTTT.

The CDR3 protein is CASSIGAGGSNQPQHF. CDR3 nucleotides: TGTGCCAGTAGTATTGGGGCGGGAGGGAGCAATCAGCCCCAGCATTTT. The rearrangement uses TRBV19 and TRBJ1-5; D may be TRBD1 (5 bases). The CDR3 is 16 residues long. From germline, CDR1 is LNHDA and CDR2 SQIVND (reference sequence). V lost 3 bases, J lost 1 base, and 13 bases lay in between.

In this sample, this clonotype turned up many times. Here the CDR3 DNA reads TGTGCCAGCAGCACCGTCGCAGGTCGCAACTATGGCTACACCTTC. Its translation is CASSTVAGRNYGYTF. The chain uses TRBV7-2 and TRBJ1-2; D unresolved. V was cut by 5 bases and J by 2 bases, with 15 bases left in between. Looked up from germline, CDR1 is SGHTA and CDR2 is FQGNSA. This CDR3 spans 15 amino acids.

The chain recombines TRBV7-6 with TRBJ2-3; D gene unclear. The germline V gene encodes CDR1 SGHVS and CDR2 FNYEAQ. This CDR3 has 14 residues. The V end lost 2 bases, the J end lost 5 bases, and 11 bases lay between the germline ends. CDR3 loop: CASSLRAAQDTQYF. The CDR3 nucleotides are TGTGCCAGCAGCTTACGGGCAGCTCAAGATACGCAGTATTTT.

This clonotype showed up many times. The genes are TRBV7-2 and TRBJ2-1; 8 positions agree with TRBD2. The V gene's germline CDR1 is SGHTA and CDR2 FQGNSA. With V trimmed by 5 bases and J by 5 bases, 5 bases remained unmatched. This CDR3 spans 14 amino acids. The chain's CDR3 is CASSLNSGDNEQFF. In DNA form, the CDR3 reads TGTGCCAGCAGCCTTAATAGCGGGGACAATGAGCAGTTCTTC. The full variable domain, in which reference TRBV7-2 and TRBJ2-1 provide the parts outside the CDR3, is GAGVSQSPSNKVTEKGKDVELRCDPISGHTALYWYRQSLGQGLEFLIYFQGNSAPDKSGLPSDRFSAERTGGSVSTLTIQRTQQEDSAVYLCASSLNSGDNEQFFGPGTRLTVL.

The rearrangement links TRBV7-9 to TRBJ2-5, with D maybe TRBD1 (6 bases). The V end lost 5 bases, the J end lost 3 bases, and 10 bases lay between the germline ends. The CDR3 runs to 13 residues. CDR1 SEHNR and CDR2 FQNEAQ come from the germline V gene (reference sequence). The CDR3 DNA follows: TGTGCCAGCAGCACGGACAGCGAAGAGACCCAGTACTTC. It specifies CASSTDSEETQYF.

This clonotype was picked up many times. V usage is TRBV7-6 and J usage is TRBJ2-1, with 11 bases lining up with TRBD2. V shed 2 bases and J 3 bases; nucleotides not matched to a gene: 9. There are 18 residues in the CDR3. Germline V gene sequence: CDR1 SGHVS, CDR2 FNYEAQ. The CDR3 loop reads CASSLTSGSENVYNEQFF. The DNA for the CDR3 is TGTGCCAGCAGCTTAACTAGCGGGAGTGAAAACGTCTACAATGAGCAGTTCTTC.

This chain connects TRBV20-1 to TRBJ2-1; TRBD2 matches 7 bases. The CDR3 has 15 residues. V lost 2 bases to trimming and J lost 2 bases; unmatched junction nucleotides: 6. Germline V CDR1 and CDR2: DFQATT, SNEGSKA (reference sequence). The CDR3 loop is CSARTLAAAYNEQFF. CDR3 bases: TGCAGTGCTAGAACGCTAGCGGCCGCCTACAATGAGCAGTTCTTC.

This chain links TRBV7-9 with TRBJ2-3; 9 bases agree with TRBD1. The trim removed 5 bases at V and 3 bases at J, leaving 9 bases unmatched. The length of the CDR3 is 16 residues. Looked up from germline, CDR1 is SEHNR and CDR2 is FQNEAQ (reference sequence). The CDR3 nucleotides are TGTGCCAGCAGCGCGGGGACAGGGTTCCGTACAGATACGCAGTATTTT. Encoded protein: CASSAGTGFRTDTQYF. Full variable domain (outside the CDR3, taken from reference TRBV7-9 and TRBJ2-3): DTGVSQNPRHKITKRGQNVTFRCDPISEHNRLYWYRQTLGQGPEFLTYFQNEAQLEKSRLLSDRFSAERPKGSFSTLEIQRTEQGDSAMYLCASSAGTGFRTDTQYFGPGTRLTVL.

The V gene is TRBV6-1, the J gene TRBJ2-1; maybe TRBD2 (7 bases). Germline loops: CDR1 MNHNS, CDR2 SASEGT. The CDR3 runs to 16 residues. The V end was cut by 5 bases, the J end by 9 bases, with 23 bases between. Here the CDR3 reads CASSPLRWEGVGEQFF. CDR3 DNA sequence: TGTGCCAGCAGTCCCCTACGGTGGGAGGGGGTCGGTGAGCAGTTCTTC.

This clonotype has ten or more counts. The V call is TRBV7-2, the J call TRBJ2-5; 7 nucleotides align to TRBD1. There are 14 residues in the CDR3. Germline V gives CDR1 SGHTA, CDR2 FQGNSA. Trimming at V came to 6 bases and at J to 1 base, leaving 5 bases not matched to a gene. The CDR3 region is CASRRTGPQETQYF. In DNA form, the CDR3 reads TGTGCCAGCAGACGGACAGGACCCCAAGAGACCCAGTACTTC. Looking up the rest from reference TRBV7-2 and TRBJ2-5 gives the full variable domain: GAGVSQSPSNKVTEKGKDVELRCDPISGHTALYWYRQSLGQGLEFLIYFQGNSAPDKSGLPSDRFSAERTGGSVSTLTIQRTQQEDSAVYLCASRRTGPQETQYFGPGTRLLVL.

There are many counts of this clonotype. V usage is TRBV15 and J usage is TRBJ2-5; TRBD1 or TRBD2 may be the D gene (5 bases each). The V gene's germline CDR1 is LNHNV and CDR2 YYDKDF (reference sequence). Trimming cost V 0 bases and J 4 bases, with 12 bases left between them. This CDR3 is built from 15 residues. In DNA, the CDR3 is TGTGCCACCAGCAGAGATAGAGGGGTAGGAGAGACCCAGTACTTC. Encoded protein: CATSRDRGVGETQYF.

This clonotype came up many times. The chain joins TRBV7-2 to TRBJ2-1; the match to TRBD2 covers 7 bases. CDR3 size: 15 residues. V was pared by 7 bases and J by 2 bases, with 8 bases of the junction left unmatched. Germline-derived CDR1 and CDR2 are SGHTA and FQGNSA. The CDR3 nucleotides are TGTGCCAGCATGTCATGGGGGGGTGCCTACAATGAGCAGTTCTTC. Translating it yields CASMSWGGAYNEQFF.

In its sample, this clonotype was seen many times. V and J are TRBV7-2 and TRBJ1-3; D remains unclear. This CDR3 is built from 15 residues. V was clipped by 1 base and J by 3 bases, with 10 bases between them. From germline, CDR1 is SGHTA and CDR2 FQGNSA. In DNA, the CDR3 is TGTGCCAGCAGCTTAGTAGCTGTACGTGGAAACACCATATATTTT. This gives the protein CASSLVAVRGNTIYF.

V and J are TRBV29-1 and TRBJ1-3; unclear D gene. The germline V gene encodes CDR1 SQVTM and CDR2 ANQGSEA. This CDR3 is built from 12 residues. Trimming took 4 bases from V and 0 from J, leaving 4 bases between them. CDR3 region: CSVVYSGNTIYF. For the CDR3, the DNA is TGCAGCGTTGTCTACTCTGGAAACACCATATATTTT.

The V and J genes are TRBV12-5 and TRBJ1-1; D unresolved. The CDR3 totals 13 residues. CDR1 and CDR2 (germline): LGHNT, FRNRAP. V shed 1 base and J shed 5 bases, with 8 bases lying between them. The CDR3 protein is CASGLETGTEAFF. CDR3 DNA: TGTGCTAGTGGTTTGGAGACGGGGACTGAAGCTTTCTTT. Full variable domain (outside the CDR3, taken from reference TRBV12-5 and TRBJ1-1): DARVTQTPRHKVTEMGQEVTMRCQPILGHNTVFWYRQTMMQGLELLAYFRNRAPLDDSGMPKDRFSAEMPDATLATLKIQPSEPRDSAVYFCASGLETGTEAFFGQGTRLTVV.

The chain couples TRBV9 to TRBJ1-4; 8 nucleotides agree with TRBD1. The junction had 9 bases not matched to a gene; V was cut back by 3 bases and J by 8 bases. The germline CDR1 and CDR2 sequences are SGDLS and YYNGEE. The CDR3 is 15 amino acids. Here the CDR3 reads CASSETGVVGEKLFF. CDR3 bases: TGTGCCAGCAGCGAGACAGGGGTCGTTGGAGAAAAACTGTTTTTT. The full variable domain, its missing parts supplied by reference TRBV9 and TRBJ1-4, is DSGVTQTPKHLITATGQRVTLRCSPRSGDLSVYWYQQSLDQGLQFLIQYYNGEERAKGNILERFSAQQFPDLHSELNLSSLELGDSALYFCASSETGVVGEKLFFGSGTQLSVL.

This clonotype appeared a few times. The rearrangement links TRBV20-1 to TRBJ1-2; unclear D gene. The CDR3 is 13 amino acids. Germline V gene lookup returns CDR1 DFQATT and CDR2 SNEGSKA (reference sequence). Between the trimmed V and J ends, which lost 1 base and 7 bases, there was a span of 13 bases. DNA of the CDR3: TGCAGTGCTAGAGTGGGGAGTGTGGCTGGCTACACCTTC. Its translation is CSARVGSVAGYTF.

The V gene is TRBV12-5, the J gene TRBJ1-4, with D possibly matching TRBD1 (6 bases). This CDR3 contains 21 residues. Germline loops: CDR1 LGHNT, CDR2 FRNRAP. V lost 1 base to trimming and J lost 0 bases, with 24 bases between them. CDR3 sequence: CASGLALKTGAHLATNEKLFF. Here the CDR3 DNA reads TGTGCTAGTGGTTTGGCCCTAAAGACAGGAGCCCATCTTGCAACTAATGAAAAACTGTTTTTT.

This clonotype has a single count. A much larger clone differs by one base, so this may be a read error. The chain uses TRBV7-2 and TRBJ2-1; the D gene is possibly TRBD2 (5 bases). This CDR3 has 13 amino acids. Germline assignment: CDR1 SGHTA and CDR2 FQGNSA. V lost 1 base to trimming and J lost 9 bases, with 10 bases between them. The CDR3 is CASSLVYAGEQFF. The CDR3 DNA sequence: TGTGCCAGCAGCTTAGTCTATGCGGGTGAGCAGTTCTTC.

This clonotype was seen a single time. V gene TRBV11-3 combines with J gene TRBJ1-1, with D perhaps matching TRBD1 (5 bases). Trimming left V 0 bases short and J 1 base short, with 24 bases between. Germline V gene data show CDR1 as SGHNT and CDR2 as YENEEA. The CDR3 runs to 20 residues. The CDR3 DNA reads TGTGCCAGCAGCTTAGACCTCTCTGGATGGGACGGTGCTTCGAACACTGAAGCTTTCTTT. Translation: CASSLDLSGWDGASNTEAFF. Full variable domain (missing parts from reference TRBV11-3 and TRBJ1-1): EAGVVQSPRYKIIEKKQPVAFWCNPISGHNTLYWYLQNLGQGPELLIRYENEEAVDDSQLPKDRFSAERLKGVDSTLKIQPAELGDSAVYLCASSLDLSGWDGASNTEAFFGQGTRLTVV.